What follows are 4 T cell receptor beta chains derived from one specimen sequenced in a study of blood T cell repertoires in COVID-19. Using immunoSEQ multiplex PCR, the repertoire was profiled, and TCRdb retains in-frame clones only, with some absent. The data contain roughly 250,000 clones, 83% of them singletons. The specimen was PBMCs or T cells enriched from blood (not recorded which). Source of these receptors: a woman in her forties who had been exposed to COVID-19.

V gene TRBV7-3 combines with J gene TRBJ2-3; D is unresolved. This CDR3 contains 13 residues. Per the germline V gene, CDR1 is SGHTA and CDR2 is FQGTGA. V lost 1 base, J lost 4 bases, and 6 bases lay in between. For the CDR3, the DNA is TGTGCCAGCAGCTTAAATGCGGCAGATACGCAGTATTTT. Translating it yields CASSLNAADTQYF.

The chain uses TRBV7-2 and TRBJ1-2, with D unresolved. V gave up 3 bases and J gave up 6 bases, with 20 bases separating them. CDR3 length equals 16 residues. Germline-derived CDR1 and CDR2 are SGHTA and FQGNSA. CDR3 protein: CASSFPGGLKEHGYTF. CDR3 nucleotide sequence: TGTGCCAGCAGCTTCCCCGGTGGGCTGAAGGAACATGGCTACACCTTC.

J is TRBJ2-1 and V is TRBV19; TRBD2 is a possible D gene (6 bases). Trimming cost V 0 bases and J 3 bases, with 18 bases left between them. The CDR3 consists of 18 residues. From germline, CDR1 is LNHDA and CDR2 SQIVND (reference sequence). CDR3 sequence: CASSIDPPGGVGYNEQFF. The CDR3 nucleotides read TGTGCCAGTAGTATAGACCCCCCCGGAGGGGTCGGCTACAATGAGCAGTTCTTC.

The V and J genes are TRBV9 and TRBJ2-7, with no clear D. The V end was cut by 0 bases, the J end by 6 bases, with 19 bases between. Germline assignment: CDR1 SGDLS and CDR2 YYNGEE. The CDR3 is made up of 16 amino acids. The CDR3 coding sequence is TGTGCCAGCAGCGTAGCTCCCGCGACATTCGGCAGCGAGCAGTACTTC. It is translated as CASSVAPATFGSEQYF. The full variable domain, completed using reference TRBV9 and TRBJ2-7, is DSGVTQTPKHLITATGQRVTLRCSPRSGDLSVYWYQQSLDQGLQFLIQYYNGEERAKGNILERFSAQQFPDLHSELNLSSLELGDSALYFCASSVAPATFGSEQYFGPGTRLTVT.